The T cell receptor (beta chain) described here comes from a study of beta chain features in type 1 diabetes. General study results and limits: Insertion counts at VDJ junctions were lower in type 1 diabetes patients, who also showed more deletions there. Amplification by PCR could prefer shorter templates, with the same effect in patients and controls.

Note on this clone: As yet, its antigen is unknown.

With V trimmed by 4 bases and J by 7 bases, 16 bases remained unmatched. Germline CDR1 reads SEHNR; CDR2 reads FQNEAQ (reference sequence). The CDR3 loop spans 18 amino acids. The investigators reverse transcribed all of the isolated RNA, so they sequenced expressed TCRB transcripts. Profiled with immunoSEQ multiplex PCR; TCRdb holds only in-frame clones, not every one. The sample gives about 320,000 clones, roughly 15% of which show up once; about 6.6% is in the top ten. Sequencing was carried out using central memory CD4+ T cells from blood. V gene TRBV7-9 combines with J gene TRBJ2-1; 10 positions match TRBD1. The receptor comes from a man in his thirties or forties in good health. Here the CDR3 DNA reads TGTGCCAGCAGCTACCTAACTTCGGGACAGGGGAGGGAAAATGAGCAGTTCTTC. This encodes CASSYLTSGQGRENEQFF.